This is a list of T cell receptor beta chains from one sample in a study of cytomegalovirus exposure and HLA in healthy donors. Using immunoSEQ multiplex PCR, the repertoire was profiled, and TCRdb retains in-frame clones only, with some absent. Found here are 30,000 to 40,000 clones, roughly nine tenths of them singletons; the top ten hold approximately 2.6%. Material for sequencing was PBMCs. Receptors originate from a woman between 18 and 30 years old in good health and CMV-seronegative. CDR3s include the opening cysteine and the closing phenylalanine or tryptophan. D genes are given only for firm matches. Clone size is given for some rows only: seen once, a few or many times, or a class if the clone is expanded.

abundance	d_gene	v_gene	j_gene	CDR3aa	CDR3nt
NA	NA	TRBV10-3	TRBJ2-5	CAISDPTRREETQYF	TGTGCCATCAGTGACCCGACTAGACGTGAAGAGACCCAGTACTTC
NA	TRBD1	TRBV7-9	TRBJ2-5	CASSSNRGQGETQYF	TGTGCCAGCAGCTCAAACAGGGGGCAAGGAGAGACCCAGTACTTC
NA	NA	TRBV5-1	TRBJ2-5	CASSGNSASQETQYF	TGCGCCAGCAGCGGTAATAGCGCCTCCCAAGAGACCCAGTACTTC
NA	TRBD1	TRBV12-5	TRBJ1-2	CASGLQGTAYGYTF	TGTGCTAGTGGTTTGCAGGGGACAGCCTATGGCTACACCTTC
NA	TRBD1	TRBV6-1	TRBJ2-7	CASSAATGTGDFWSYEQYF	TGTGCCAGCAGTGCTGCGACCGGGACAGGGGATTTTTGGTCTTACGAGCAGTACTTC
few	NA	TRBV29-1	TRBJ1-1	CSVGIRDTEAFF	TGCAGCGTCGGCATCAGGGACACTGAAGCTTTCTTT
NA	NA	TRBV5-8	TRBJ1-1	CASSLFIYEAFF	TGTGCCAGCAGCTTGTTTATATATGAAGCTTTCTTT
NA	NA	TRBV9	TRBJ2-7	CASRDGESDEQYF	TGTGCCAGCAGGGATGGAGAAAGCGACGAGCAGTACTTC
NA	NA	TRBV5-5	TRBJ1-6	CASSFDLSSPLHF	TGTGCCAGCAGCTTTGATTTGAGTTCACCCCTCCACTTT
NA	TRBD1	TRBV7-6	TRBJ2-7	CASKQGPSSYEQYF	TGTGCCAGCAAACAGGGGCCGAGCTCCTACGAGCAGTACTTC
NA	NA	TRBV7-3	TRBJ2-7	CASSLTNSYEQYF	TGTGCCAGCAGCTTGACTAATTCCTACGAGCAGTACTTC
NA	NA	TRBV6-5	TRBJ1-2	CASSYSGQGNYGYTF	TGTGCCAGCAGTTACTCGGGGCAGGGTAACTATGGCTACACCTTC
NA	NA	TRBV10-1	TRBJ1-1	CASSESRVGEAFF	TGCGCCAGCAGTGAGTCGAGGGTTGGAGAAGCTTTCTTT
NA	NA	TRBV19	TRBJ1-5	CASSRGSGRNQPQHF	TGTGCCAGTAGTAGAGGATCAGGGCGCAATCAGCCCCAGCATTTT
NA	TRBD1	TRBV29-1	TRBJ1-1	CSAGGPGTGSNTEAFF	TGCAGCGCAGGTGGGCCTGGGACAGGGTCGAACACTGAAGCTTTCTTT
NA	NA	TRBV28	TRBJ2-2	CASSGGTESSSLTGELFF	TGTGCCAGCAGTGGCGGGACAGAATCCTCTTCACTCACCGGGGAGCTGTTTTTT
NA	TRBD2	TRBV28	TRBJ2-7	CASSLMGGTKDEQYF	TGTGCCAGCAGTTTAATGGGGGGGACTAAGGACGAGCAGTACTTC
few	NA	TRBV6-5	TRBJ2-1	CASSYFPSVGGEQFF	TGTGCCAGCAGTTACTTCCCTAGCGTAGGTGGTGAGCAGTTCTTC
few	TRBD1	TRBV6-5	TRBJ1-1	CASSPTGTGGTEAFF	TGTGCCAGCAGCCCCACCGGGACAGGGGGCACTGAAGCTTTCTTT
NA	TRBD2	TRBV6-6	TRBJ2-4	CASRNLAGGFNDIQYF	TGTGCCAGCAGGAATCTAGCGGGAGGGTTTAATGACATTCAGTACTTC
NA	NA	TRBV7-2	TRBJ2-3	CASSLWRDTDTQYF	TGTGCCAGCAGCTTGTGGCGGGACACAGATACGCAGTATTTT
NA	TRBD1	TRBV19	TRBJ1-1	CASSKDRVNTEAFF	TGTGCCAGTAGTAAGGACAGGGTAAACACTGAAGCTTTCTTT
once	NA	TRBV5-6	TRBJ1-2	CASSPQVAYGYTF	TGTGCCAGCAGCCCCCAGGTGGCCTATGGCTACACCTTC
NA	NA	TRBV12-2	TRBJ2-3	CASRLAPGIPRTDTQYF	TGTGCAAGTCGCTTAGCGCCAGGGATTCCCCGCACAGATACGCAGTATTTT
once	TRBD2	TRBV4-3	TRBJ2-1	CASSQAPPGLARYNEQFF	TGCGCCAGCAGCCAAGCACCGCCGGGACTAGCTAGATACAATGAGCAGTTCTTC
NA	TRBD1	TRBV7-6	TRBJ1-1	CASSLGSYRGLTEAFF	TGTGCCAGCAGCTTAGGTTCCTACAGGGGGCTCACTGAAGCTTTCTTT
few	NA	TRBV27	TRBJ2-1	CASSFQTGLGEQFF	TGTGCCAGCAGTTTCCAGACGGGGTTGGGTGAGCAGTTCTTC
few	TRBD2	TRBV10-2	TRBJ2-7	CASRREGGSYEQYF	TGCGCCAGCCGACGGGAGGGCGGTTCCTACGAGCAGTACTTC
NA	NA	TRBV21-1	TRBJ2-5	CASSKGGRGQETQYF	TGTGCCAGCAGCAAAGGGGGAAGGGGACAAGAGACCCAGTACTTC